These T cell receptor beta chains were read from a single sample in a study of cytomegalovirus exposure and HLA in healthy donors. Data came from immunoSEQ multiplex PCR; TCRdb stores just in-frame clones and leaves some out. The data show approximately 270,000 clones, about 90% seen once. The sample was PBMCs. These receptors originate from a woman between 18 and 29 years old in good health and CMV-seronegative. Each CDR3 is given with its conserved first and last residue. A D gene is named only where the DNA matches it firmly. Some rows have no size entry. The others give once, few or many, or a class for an expanded clone.

clone size: .
J gene: TRBJ2-3
V gene: TRBV11-3
D gene: .
CDR3 protein: CASSLELGFLTDTQYF
CDR3 DNA: TGTGCCAGCAGCTTAGAACTAGGATTTCTCACAGATACGCAGTATTTT

clone size: few
J gene: TRBJ1-1
V gene: TRBV18
D gene: .
CDR3 protein: CASLKGQGNTEAFF
CDR3 DNA: TGTGCCAGCCTTAAAGGGCAGGGGAACACTGAAGCTTTCTTT

clone size: .
J gene: TRBJ2-1
V gene: TRBV7-2
D gene: TRBD2
CDR3 protein: CASTTRLAGGPAFF
CDR3 DNA: TGTGCCAGCACCACCCGACTAGCGGGGGGGCCTGCGTTCTTC

clone size: once
J gene: TRBJ1-1
V gene: TRBV18
D gene: .
CDR3 protein: CASSPRTSRNTEAFF
CDR3 DNA: TGTGCCAGCTCACCAAGGACATCCCGAAACACTGAAGCTTTCTTT

clone size: .
J gene: TRBJ2-2
V gene: TRBV5-4
D gene: TRBD1
CDR3 protein: CASSFGQGGTGELFF
CDR3 DNA: TGTGCCAGCAGCTTCGGACAGGGGGGGACCGGGGAGCTGTTTTTT

clone size: .
J gene: TRBJ2-6
V gene: TRBV18
D gene: .
CDR3 protein: CASSPEGSGANVLTF
CDR3 DNA: TGTGCCAGCTCACCAGAGGGCTCTGGGGCCAACGTCCTGACTTTC

clone size: .
J gene: TRBJ2-1
V gene: TRBV11-2
D gene: .
CDR3 protein: CASSPDSYNEQFF
CDR3 DNA: TGTGCCAGCAGCCCTGACAGTTACAATGAGCAGTTCTTC

clone size: .
J gene: TRBJ2-5
V gene: TRBV30
D gene: TRBD2
CDR3 protein: CAWSFTSGGMTETQYF
CDR3 DNA: TGTGCCTGGAGTTTCACTAGCGGGGGGATGACAGAGACCCAGTACTTC

clone size: .
J gene: TRBJ2-1
V gene: TRBV5-1
D gene: .
CDR3 protein: CASRVGGEAEQFF
CDR3 DNA: TGCGCCAGCAGAGTTGGAGGGGAGGCGGAGCAGTTCTTC

clone size: .
J gene: TRBJ2-2
V gene: TRBV18
D gene: TRBD1
CDR3 protein: CASSPMTGVRTGELFF
CDR3 DNA: TGTGCCAGCTCACCGATGACAGGGGTTCGGACCGGGGAGCTGTTTTTT

clone size: few
J gene: TRBJ1-4
V gene: TRBV28
D gene: TRBD1
CDR3 protein: CATTGPIEKLFF
CDR3 DNA: TGTGCCACGACAGGGCCGATTGAAAAACTGTTTTTT

clone size: .
J gene: TRBJ1-2
V gene: TRBV7-8
D gene: .
CDR3 protein: CASSRSGFYGYTF
CDR3 DNA: TGTGCCAGCAGCCGCTCGGGGTTCTATGGCTACACCTTC

clone size: .
J gene: TRBJ2-5
V gene: TRBV7-6
D gene: TRBD2
CDR3 protein: CASSLVAGGQETQYF
CDR3 DNA: TGTGCCAGCAGCTTAGTTGCGGGGGGTCAAGAGACCCAGTACTTC

clone size: .
J gene: TRBJ2-7
V gene: TRBV6-4
D gene: .
CDR3 protein: CASRVTYEQYF
CDR3 DNA: TGTGCCAGCCGGGTCACCTACGAGCAGTACTTC

clone size: .
J gene: TRBJ1-6
V gene: TRBV28
D gene: .
CDR3 protein: CASSGGDNSPLHF
CDR3 DNA: TGTGCCAGCTCCGGAGGGGATAATTCACCCCTCCACTTT

clone size: .
J gene: TRBJ2-1
V gene: TRBV7-2
D gene: .
CDR3 protein: CASSSRTSNAYNEQFF
CDR3 DNA: TGTGCCAGCAGCTCACGGACATCCAATGCCTACAATGAGCAGTTCTTC

clone size: .
J gene: TRBJ1-2
V gene: TRBV5-1
D gene: .
CDR3 protein: CASSLDRTVDGYTF
CDR3 DNA: TGCGCCAGCAGCTTGGATCGGACAGTAGACGGCTACACCTTC

clone size: .
J gene: TRBJ2-6
V gene: TRBV5-1
D gene: TRBD2
CDR3 protein: CASSLDPGLAGGPAGANVLTF
CDR3 DNA: TGCGCCAGCAGCTTGGACCCGGGACTAGCGGGGGGGCCGGCTGGGGCCAACGTCCTGACTTTC

clone size: .
J gene: TRBJ1-2
V gene: TRBV6-4
D gene: .
CDR3 protein: CASSYSRGALGYTF
CDR3 DNA: TGTGCCAGCAGTTACTCTCGGGGGGCGCTTGGCTACACCTTC

clone size: once
J gene: TRBJ2-3
V gene: TRBV28
D gene: TRBD2
CDR3 protein: CASSFILRLAGATDTQYF
CDR3 DNA: TGTGCCAGCAGTTTCATCCTTCGACTAGCGGGGGCCACAGATACGCAGTATTTT

clone size: .
J gene: TRBJ2-3
V gene: TRBV6-6
D gene: TRBD1
CDR3 protein: CASSPRQGRDTQYF
CDR3 DNA: TGTGCCAGCAGTCCAAGACAGGGGAGGGATACGCAGTATTTT

clone size: once
J gene: TRBJ2-2
V gene: TRBV9
D gene: .
CDR3 protein: CASSALLAAGELFF
CDR3 DNA: TGTGCCAGCAGCGCCCTACTAGCCGCCGGGGAGCTGTTTTTT

clone size: .
J gene: TRBJ2-2
V gene: TRBV5-1
D gene: TRBD2
CDR3 protein: CASSSGTSAGELFF
CDR3 DNA: TGCGCCAGCAGCTCCGGGACTAGCGCCGGGGAGCTGTTTTTT

clone size: .
J gene: TRBJ2-5
V gene: TRBV5-1
D gene: TRBD2
CDR3 protein: CASSLIGGGPQETQYF
CDR3 DNA: TGCGCCAGCAGCTTGATTGGCGGGGGGCCACAAGAGACCCAGTACTTC

clone size: .
J gene: TRBJ2-5
V gene: TRBV4-3
D gene: .
CDR3 protein: CASSQVEGETQYF
CDR3 DNA: TGCGCCAGCAGCCAAGTAGAGGGAGAGACCCAGTACTTC

clone size: .
J gene: TRBJ1-1
V gene: TRBV28
D gene: .
CDR3 protein: CASSRRRGGTEAFF
CDR3 DNA: TGTGCCAGCAGTCGCCGCAGGGGCGGCACTGAAGCTTTCTTT

clone size: .
J gene: TRBJ1-2
V gene: TRBV10-2
D gene: .
CDR3 protein: CASGRDSLGYGYTF
CDR3 DNA: TGCGCCAGCGGGCGGGACTCTCTGGGCTATGGCTACACCTTC

clone size: .
J gene: TRBJ2-7
V gene: TRBV30
D gene: TRBD1
CDR3 protein: CACTGVYEQYF
CDR3 DNA: TGTGCCTGCACAGGGGTCTACGAGCAGTACTTC

clone size: .
J gene: TRBJ2-7
V gene: TRBV4-3
D gene: TRBD1
CDR3 protein: CASSQVSGQGANEQYF
CDR3 DNA: TGCGCCAGCAGCCAAGTATCTGGTCAGGGGGCAAACGAGCAGTACTTC

clone size: .
J gene: TRBJ2-1
V gene: TRBV9
D gene: TRBD2
CDR3 protein: CASSVERGGNYNEQFF
CDR3 DNA: TGTGCCAGCAGCGTAGAACGGGGGGGAAATTACAATGAGCAGTTCTTC

clone size: .
J gene: TRBJ1-5
V gene: TRBV7-4
D gene: .
CDR3 protein: CASSTTGRDGGNQPQHF
CDR3 DNA: TGTGCCAGCAGCACCACAGGGAGGGATGGGGGAAATCAGCCCCAGCATTTT

clone size: .
J gene: TRBJ1-6
V gene: TRBV5-4
D gene: .
CDR3 protein: CASSSTGGGGTLHF
CDR3 DNA: TGTGCCAGCAGCTCGACAGGAGGGGGGGGAACCCTCCACTTT

clone size: .
J gene: TRBJ1-5
V gene: TRBV11-2
D gene: TRBD1
CDR3 protein: CASSPGQGGNQPQHF
CDR3 DNA: TGTGCCAGCAGTCCAGGACAGGGGGGCAATCAGCCCCAGCATTTT

clone size: .
J gene: TRBJ2-1
V gene: TRBV5-1
D gene: TRBD2
CDR3 protein: CASSLTAGVYEQFF
CDR3 DNA: TGCGCCAGCAGCTTGACTGCGGGGGTGTATGAGCAGTTCTTC

clone size: .
J gene: TRBJ2-1
V gene: TRBV28
D gene: .
CDR3 protein: CASRLGRGRNEQFF
CDR3 DNA: TGTGCCAGCCGACTTGGTAGGGGAAGGAATGAGCAGTTCTTC

clone size: .
J gene: TRBJ2-1
V gene: TRBV7-9
D gene: TRBD1
CDR3 protein: CASSLVGTGKTDEQFF
CDR3 DNA: TGTGCCAGCAGCTTAGTGGGGACAGGGAAAACGGATGAGCAGTTCTTC

clone size: .
J gene: TRBJ2-1
V gene: TRBV10-3
D gene: .
CDR3 protein: CAISDRILGTYNEQFF
CDR3 DNA: TGTGCCATCAGTGACCGAATCCTCGGGACCTACAATGAGCAGTTCTTC

clone size: .
J gene: TRBJ1-5
V gene: TRBV10-2
D gene: TRBD1
CDR3 protein: CASRAGGDQPQHF
CDR3 DNA: TGCGCCAGCAGAGCAGGGGGCGATCAGCCCCAGCATTTT

clone size: .
J gene: TRBJ1-5
V gene: TRBV7-9
D gene: .
CDR3 protein: CASSSLNQPQHF
CDR3 DNA: TGTGCCAGCAGCTCTTTGAATCAGCCCCAGCATTTT

clone size: .
J gene: TRBJ1-6
V gene: TRBV7-6
D gene: TRBD1
CDR3 protein: CASSPATLTGGESPLHF
CDR3 DNA: TGTGCCAGCAGCCCCGCGACCTTGACAGGGGGAGAATCACCCCTCCACTTT

clone size: .
J gene: TRBJ2-2
V gene: TRBV11-2
D gene: TRBD1
CDR3 protein: CASSLVGTGGTGELFF
CDR3 DNA: TGTGCCAGCAGCTTAGTCGGGACAGGGGGGACCGGGGAGCTGTTTTTT

clone size: once
J gene: TRBJ2-1
V gene: TRBV7-7
D gene: TRBD2
CDR3 protein: CASSLRGGYNEQFF
CDR3 DNA: TGTGCCAGCAGCTTACGCGGGGGGTACAATGAGCAGTTCTTC

clone size: .
J gene: TRBJ1-5
V gene: TRBV27
D gene: .
CDR3 protein: CASRYRDGQPQHF
CDR3 DNA: TGTGCCAGCAGATACAGGGATGGGCAGCCCCAGCATTTT

clone size: .
J gene: TRBJ1-1
V gene: TRBV30
D gene: .
CDR3 protein: CAWSVLGQEAFF
CDR3 DNA: TGTGCCTGGAGTGTCCTGGGCCAAGAAGCTTTCTTT

clone size: few
J gene: TRBJ2-2
V gene: TRBV5-4
D gene: .
CDR3 protein: CASSASRGRMGELFF
CDR3 DNA: TGTGCCAGCAGCGCTAGCAGGGGCAGGATGGGGGAGCTGTTTTTT

clone size: .
J gene: TRBJ2-4
V gene: TRBV6-6
D gene: TRBD1
CDR3 protein: CASRTGGLSKNIQYF
CDR3 DNA: TGTGCCAGCAGGACAGGGGGCTTGTCCAAAAACATTCAGTACTTC

clone size: .
J gene: TRBJ1-5
V gene: TRBV4-1
D gene: TRBD1
CDR3 protein: CASSQFPVPRQGPF
CDR3 DNA: TGCGCCAGCAGCCAATTCCCTGTCCCGAGACAGGGTCCTTTT

clone size: .
J gene: TRBJ2-3
V gene: TRBV6-5
D gene: TRBD2
CDR3 protein: CASSFTGTSGTDTQYF
CDR3 DNA: TGTGCCAGCAGTTTTACCGGGACTAGCGGCACAGATACGCAGTATTTT